The next 10 T cell receptor beta chains were all read from a single sample in a study of T cells after yellow fever vaccination (dated by TCRdb to the late 2010s). The library was obtained by 5' RACE. Sequencing relied on an Illumina HiSeq 2500. Through fastp at Q25 and MiXCR, TCRdb rebuilt clones from the public reads, retaining in-frame beta chains. Duplicate CDR3 protein sequences are folded into a single record with the most common DNA and genes. Here the sample has around 550,000 distinct CDR3 sequences; under 25% occur a single time. The ten most abundant clones make up about 13% of the sample. In the paper's terms, the treatment or condition label means: live attenuated yellow fever vaccine strain. The sample was PBMCs, taken 15 days after the yellow fever booster vaccination. These receptors all come from a young man who received the YFV17D yellow fever vaccine.

The table lists this clonotype with a count of one. The chain uses TRBV19 and TRBJ2-2, with D possibly matching TRBD1 (5 bases). Germline lookup yields CDR1 LNHDA and CDR2 SQIVND (reference sequence). The V and J ends lost 3 bases and 6 bases respectively, with 8 bases between them. The CDR3 is 13 residues long. The CDR3 sequence is CASSIPGSGELFF. The CDR3 DNA sequence: TGTGCCAGTAGTATCCCAGGGTCCGGGGAGCTGTTTTTT. The whole variable domain, filled in from reference TRBV19 and TRBJ2-2, reads DGGITQSPKYLFRKEGQNVTLSCEQNLNHDAMYWYRQDPGQGLRLIYYSQIVNDFQKGDIAEGYSVSREKKESFPLTVTSAQKNPTAFYLCASSIPGSGELFFGEGSRLTVL.

This clonotype was counted between two and nine times. The chain combines TRBV7-3 with TRBJ2-1; D is undetermined. Germline CDR1 and CDR2: SGHTA and FQGTGA. V was trimmed by 2 bases and J by 9 bases, leaving 11 bases between them. The CDR3 is 13 amino acids. DNA for the CDR3: TGTGCCAGCAGCTTAGCGTCAGTGGGTGAGCAGTTCTTC. This codes for CASSLASVGEQFF.

This clonotype has just a few counts. V usage is TRBV28 and J usage is TRBJ2-2, with D tentatively TRBD1 or TRBD2 (5 bases each). V lost 5 bases and J lost 7, with 17 bases in between. Germline values: CDR1 MDHEN, CDR2 SYDVKM. CDR3 length equals 15 residues. In DNA form, the CDR3 reads TGTGCCAGCAGTATAACGGGACCGCCGGACGGGGAGCTGTTTTTT. Protein sequence: CASSITGPPDGELFF.

The V and J genes are TRBV11-2 and TRBJ1-2, with 10 bases fitting TRBD1. Germline CDR1 is SGHAT and CDR2 is FQNNGV. This CDR3 is built from 16 residues. V was pared by 2 bases and J by 4 bases, with 7 bases of the junction left unmatched. The CDR3 nucleotides read TGTGCCAGCAGCTTACCGACGACAGGGGGCCTCTATGGCTACACCTTC. This codes for CASSLPTTGGLYGYTF.

This clonotype occurred a few times. This chain links TRBV6-6 with TRBJ1-1, with no clear D. Looked up from germline, CDR1 is MNHNY and CDR2 is SVGAGI (reference sequence). The length of the CDR3 is 13 residues. Trimming took 3 bases from V and 7 from J, leaving 12 bases between them. This chain's CDR3 is CASSYNGLGEAFF. CDR3 in DNA: TGTGCCAGCAGTTATAACGGGCTCGGTGAAGCTTTCTTT.

There are a few counts of this clonotype. This chain links TRBV11-2 with TRBJ2-7, with 8 bases that match TRBD2. The V gene's germline CDR1 is SGHAT and CDR2 FQNNGV. J lost 5 bases, V lost 6 bases, and 15 bases had no gene match. This CDR3 comprises 16 residues. Written as DNA, the CDR3 is TGTGCCAGCAGTTACTTAGCGGGGAGCTCTTTCCACGAGCAGTACTTC. Protein product: CASSYLAGSSFHEQYF.

This clonotype has just a few counts. This chain links TRBV28 with TRBJ2-7; D could derive from TRBD1 or TRBD2 (5 bases each). V lost 4 bases, J lost 5 bases, and 9 bases lay in between. Germline-derived CDR1 and CDR2 are MDHEN and SYDVKM. This CDR3 is built from 12 residues. The CDR3 loop reads CASSSGRDEQYF. DNA for the CDR3: TGTGCCAGCAGTTCGGGACGGGACGAGCAGTACTTC.

V usage is TRBV14 and J usage is TRBJ2-3; D is uncertain. The germline V and J ends were trimmed by 3 bases and 6 bases, with 4 bases remaining between them. Germline V lookup: CDR1 SGHDN, CDR2 FVKESK. This CDR3 is built from 11 residues. The CDR3 spells CASSHVDTQYF. Written as DNA, the CDR3 is TGTGCCAGCAGCCACGTGGATACGCAGTATTTT.

On this clonotype: A read error may explain this, as a much larger clone is one base away. V usage is TRBV5-4 and J usage is TRBJ2-1; perhaps D is TRBD1 or TRBD2 (6 bases each). CDR1 and CDR2 from the germline V gene are SGHNT and YYREEE (reference sequence). The CDR3 contains 13 residues. The V end was cut by 3 bases, the J end by 8 bases, with 12 bases between. Written as DNA, the CDR3 is TGTGCCAGCAGCTCTCGGGGGCTGGATGAGCAGTTCTTC. Translated: CASSSRGLDEQFF.

This clonotype was observed a few times. The chain employs TRBV28 and TRBJ2-2, with a possible D match to TRBD1 (5 bases). Germline V gene sequence: CDR1 MDHEN, CDR2 SYDVKM. Trimming removed 8 bases at V and 4 bases at J, with 14 bases between. The CDR3 contains 14 residues. CDR3 in amino acids: CASRPGQGTGELFF. Here the CDR3 DNA reads TGTGCCAGCCGCCCAGGGCAAGGCACCGGGGAGCTGTTTTTT.